The clone carrying this T cell receptor beta chain appeared a single time. The antigen remains unidentified. These data originate in a study of resident and recirculating memory T cells in vitiligo. The study, taken as a whole, reports: Clonality differed among vitiligo lesions, with no unique dominant clone.

Confetti depigmentation, marking active vitiligo, was absent in these patients. Germline assignment: CDR1 LNHDA and CDR2 SQIVND (reference sequence). The CDR3 is 20 amino acids. V shed 6 bases and J 0 bases; nucleotides not matched to a gene: 16. The table came from immunoSEQ multiplex PCR; TCRdb's copy has only in-frame clones and leaves some out. The repertoire holds about 42,000 clones, 80% to 95% seen once, with roughly 4.3% in the top ten. This rearrangement joins TRBV19 to TRBJ2-3, with TRBD2 matching 12 bases. Input material: blood. This receptor was identified in a male donor with vitiligo. In DNA, the CDR3 is TGTGCCAGTAGCCCGACGTGGACTAGCGGGGATACCCTCAGCACAGATACGCAGTATTTT. It yields the protein CASSPTWTSGDTLSTDTQYF.